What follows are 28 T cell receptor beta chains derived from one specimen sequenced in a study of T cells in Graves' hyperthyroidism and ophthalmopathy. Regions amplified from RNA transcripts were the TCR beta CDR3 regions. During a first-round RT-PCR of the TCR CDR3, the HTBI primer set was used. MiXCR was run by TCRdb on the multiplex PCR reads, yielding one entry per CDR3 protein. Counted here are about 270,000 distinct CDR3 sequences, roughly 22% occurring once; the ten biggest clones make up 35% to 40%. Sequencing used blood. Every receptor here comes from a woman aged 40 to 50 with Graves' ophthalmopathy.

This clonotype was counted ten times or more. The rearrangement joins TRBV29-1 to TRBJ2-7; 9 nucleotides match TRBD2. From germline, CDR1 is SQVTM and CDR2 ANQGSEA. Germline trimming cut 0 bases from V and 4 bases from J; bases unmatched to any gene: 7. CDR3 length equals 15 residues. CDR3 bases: TGCAGCGTTGAAGATGGGTGGAGCGGGAGGTACGAGCAGTACTTC. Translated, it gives CSVEDGWSGRYEQYF.

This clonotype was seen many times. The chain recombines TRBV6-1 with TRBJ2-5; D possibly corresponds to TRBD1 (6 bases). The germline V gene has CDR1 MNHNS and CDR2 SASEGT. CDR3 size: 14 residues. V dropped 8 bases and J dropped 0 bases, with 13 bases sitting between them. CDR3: CASGERGYQETQYF. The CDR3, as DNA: TGTGCCAGCGGGGAAAGGGGGTACCAAGAGACCCAGTACTTC.

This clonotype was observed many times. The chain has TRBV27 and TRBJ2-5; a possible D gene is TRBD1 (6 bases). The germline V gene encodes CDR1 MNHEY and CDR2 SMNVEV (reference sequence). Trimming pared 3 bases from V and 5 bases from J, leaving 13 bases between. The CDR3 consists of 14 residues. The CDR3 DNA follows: TGTGCCAGCAGTTTTCAGGGGACCTATGAGACCCAGTACTTC. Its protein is CASSFQGTYETQYF.

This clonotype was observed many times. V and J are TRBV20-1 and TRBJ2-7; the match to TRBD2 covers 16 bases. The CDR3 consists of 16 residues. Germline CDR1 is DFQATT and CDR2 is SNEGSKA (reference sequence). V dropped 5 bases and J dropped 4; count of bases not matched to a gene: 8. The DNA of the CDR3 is TGCAGTGCTCGAGGGACTAGCGGGAGGGAAAGGTACGAGCAGTACTTC. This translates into CSARGTSGRERYEQYF.

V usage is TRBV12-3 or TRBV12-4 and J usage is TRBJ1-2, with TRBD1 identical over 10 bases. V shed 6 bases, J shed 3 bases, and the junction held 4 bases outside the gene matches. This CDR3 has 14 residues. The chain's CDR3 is CASSVDRGDYGYTF. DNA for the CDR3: TGTGCCAGCAGCGTGGACAGGGGGGACTATGGCTACACCTTC.

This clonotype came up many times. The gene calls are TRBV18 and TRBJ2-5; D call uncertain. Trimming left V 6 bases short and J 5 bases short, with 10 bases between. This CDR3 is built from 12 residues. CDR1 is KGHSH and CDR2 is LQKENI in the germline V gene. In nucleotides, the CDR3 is TGTGCCAGCTCCCACAATAGGGAGACCCAGTACTTC. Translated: CASSHNRETQYF. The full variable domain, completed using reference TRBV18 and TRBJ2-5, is NAGVMQNPRHLVRRRGQEARLRCSPMKGHSHVYWYRQLPEEGLKFMVYLQKENIIDESGMPKERFSAEFPKEGPSILRIQQVVRGDSAAYFCASSHNRETQYFGPGTRLLVL.

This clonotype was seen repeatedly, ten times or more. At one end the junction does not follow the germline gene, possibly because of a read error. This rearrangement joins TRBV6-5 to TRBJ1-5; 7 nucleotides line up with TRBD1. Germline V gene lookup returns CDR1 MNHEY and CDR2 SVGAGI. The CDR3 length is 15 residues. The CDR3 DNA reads TGTGCCAGCAGTGACTCTTGGACAGGCGATCAGCCCCAGCATTTT. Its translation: CASSDSWTGDQPQHF.

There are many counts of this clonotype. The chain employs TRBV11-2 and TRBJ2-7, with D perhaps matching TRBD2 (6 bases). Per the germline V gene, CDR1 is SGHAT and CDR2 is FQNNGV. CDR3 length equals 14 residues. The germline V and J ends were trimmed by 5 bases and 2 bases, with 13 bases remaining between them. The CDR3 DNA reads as TGTGCCAGCAGCGGTAGCGGTACAACCTACGAGCAGTACTTC. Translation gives CASSGSGTTYEQYF.

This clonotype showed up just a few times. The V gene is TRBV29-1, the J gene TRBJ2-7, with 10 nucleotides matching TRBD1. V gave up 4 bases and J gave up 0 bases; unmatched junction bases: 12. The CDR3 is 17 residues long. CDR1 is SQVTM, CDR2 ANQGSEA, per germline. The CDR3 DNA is TGCAGCGTTGTTATAGGGACAGGGGCCTCCACCTCCTACGAGCAGTACTTC. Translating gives CSVVIGTGASTSYEQYF.

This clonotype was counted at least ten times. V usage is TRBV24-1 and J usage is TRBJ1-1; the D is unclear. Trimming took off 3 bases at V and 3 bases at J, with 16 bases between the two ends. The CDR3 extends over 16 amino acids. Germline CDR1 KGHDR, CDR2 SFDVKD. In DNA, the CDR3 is TGTGCCACCAGTGATCTCACCCCGGACGGCGACACTGAAGCTTTCTTT. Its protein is CATSDLTPDGDTEAFF.

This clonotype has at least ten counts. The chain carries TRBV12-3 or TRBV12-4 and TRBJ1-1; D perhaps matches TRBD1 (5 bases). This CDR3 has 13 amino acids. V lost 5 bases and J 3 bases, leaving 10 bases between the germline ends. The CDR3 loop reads CASSKTVYTEAFF. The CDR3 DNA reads TGTGCCAGCAGTAAGACAGTCTACACTGAAGCTTTCTTT.

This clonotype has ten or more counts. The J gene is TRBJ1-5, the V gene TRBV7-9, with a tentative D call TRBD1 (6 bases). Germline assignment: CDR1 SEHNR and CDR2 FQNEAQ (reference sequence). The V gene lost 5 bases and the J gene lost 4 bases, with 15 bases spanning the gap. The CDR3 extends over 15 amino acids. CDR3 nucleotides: TGTGCCAGCAGCCACTCGGGGGCTGAAAATCAGCCCCAGCATTTT. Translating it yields CASSHSGAENQPQHF.

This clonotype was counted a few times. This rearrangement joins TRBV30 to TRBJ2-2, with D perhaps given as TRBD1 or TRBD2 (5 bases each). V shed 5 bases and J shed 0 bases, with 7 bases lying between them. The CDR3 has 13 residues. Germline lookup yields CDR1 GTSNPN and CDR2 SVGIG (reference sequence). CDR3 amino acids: CAWGTSNTGELFF. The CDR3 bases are TGTGCCTGGGGGACCTCGAACACCGGGGAGCTGTTTTTT.

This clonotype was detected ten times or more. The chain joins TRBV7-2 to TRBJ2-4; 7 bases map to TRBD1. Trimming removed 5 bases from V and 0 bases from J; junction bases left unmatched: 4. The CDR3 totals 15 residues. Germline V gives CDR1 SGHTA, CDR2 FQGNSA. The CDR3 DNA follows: TGTGCCAGCAGCAGTGACAGGGTAGCCAAAAACATTCAGTACTTC. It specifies CASSSDRVAKNIQYF.

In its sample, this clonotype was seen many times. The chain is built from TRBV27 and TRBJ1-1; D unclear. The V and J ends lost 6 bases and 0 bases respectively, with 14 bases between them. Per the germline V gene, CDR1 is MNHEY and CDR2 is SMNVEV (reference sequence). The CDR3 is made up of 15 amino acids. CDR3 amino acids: CASRSPTRLNTEAFF. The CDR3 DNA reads TGTGCCAGCAGAAGTCCAACTCGCTTGAACACTGAAGCTTTCTTT.

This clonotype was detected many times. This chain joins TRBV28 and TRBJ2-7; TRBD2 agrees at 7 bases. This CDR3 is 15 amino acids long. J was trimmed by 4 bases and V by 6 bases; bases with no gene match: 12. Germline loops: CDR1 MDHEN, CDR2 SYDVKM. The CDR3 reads CASSTPEAGVYEQYF. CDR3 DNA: TGTGCCAGCAGCACCCCGGAGGCGGGAGTGTACGAGCAGTACTTC.

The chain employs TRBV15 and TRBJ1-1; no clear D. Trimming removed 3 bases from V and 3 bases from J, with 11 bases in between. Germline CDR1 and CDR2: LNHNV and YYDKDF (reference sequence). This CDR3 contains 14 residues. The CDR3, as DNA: TGTGCCACCAGCAGGGTACCAAGGGACACTGAAGCTTTCTTT. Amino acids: CATSRVPRDTEAFF.

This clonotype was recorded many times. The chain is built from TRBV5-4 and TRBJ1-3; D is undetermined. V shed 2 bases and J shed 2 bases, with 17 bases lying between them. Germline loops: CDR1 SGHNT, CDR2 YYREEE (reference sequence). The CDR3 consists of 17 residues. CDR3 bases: TGTGCCAGCAGCTTCTGGCCCGCCGGGGAACCTGGAAACACCATATATTTT. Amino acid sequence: CASSFWPAGEPGNTIYF.

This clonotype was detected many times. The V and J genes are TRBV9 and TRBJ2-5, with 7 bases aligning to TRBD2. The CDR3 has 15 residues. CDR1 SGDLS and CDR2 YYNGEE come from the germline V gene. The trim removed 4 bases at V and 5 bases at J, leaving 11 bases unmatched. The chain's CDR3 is CASSPSGAQFETQYF. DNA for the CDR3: TGTGCCAGCAGCCCCAGCGGGGCCCAATTTGAGACCCAGTACTTC.

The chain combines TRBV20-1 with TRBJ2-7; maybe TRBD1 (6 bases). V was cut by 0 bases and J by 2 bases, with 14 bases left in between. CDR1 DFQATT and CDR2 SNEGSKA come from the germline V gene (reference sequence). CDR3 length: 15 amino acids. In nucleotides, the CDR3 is TGCAGTGCTAGAGATGGTAGGACAGTGACCTACGAGCAGTACTTC. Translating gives CSARDGRTVTYEQYF.

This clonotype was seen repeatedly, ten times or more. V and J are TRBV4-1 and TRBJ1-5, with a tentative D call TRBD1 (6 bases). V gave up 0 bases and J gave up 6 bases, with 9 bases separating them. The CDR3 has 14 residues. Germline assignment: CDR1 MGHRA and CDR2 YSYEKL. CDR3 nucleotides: TGCGCCAGCAGCCAAGAACAGGGAGGTCAGCCCCAGCATTTT. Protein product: CASSQEQGGQPQHF.

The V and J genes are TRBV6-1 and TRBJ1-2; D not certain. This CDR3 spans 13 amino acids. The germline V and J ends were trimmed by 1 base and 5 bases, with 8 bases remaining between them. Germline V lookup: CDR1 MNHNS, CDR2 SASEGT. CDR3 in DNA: TGTGCCAGCAGTGAAGGCGTGCGGTATGGCTACACCTTC. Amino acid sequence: CASSEGVRYGYTF.

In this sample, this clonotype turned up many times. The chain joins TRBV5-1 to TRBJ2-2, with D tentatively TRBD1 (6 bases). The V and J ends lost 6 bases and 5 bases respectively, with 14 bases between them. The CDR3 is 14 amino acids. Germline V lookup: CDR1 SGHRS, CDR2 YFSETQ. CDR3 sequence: CASTTPGQTGELFF. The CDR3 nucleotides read TGCGCCAGCACTACACCCGGACAGACCGGGGAGCTGTTTTTT.

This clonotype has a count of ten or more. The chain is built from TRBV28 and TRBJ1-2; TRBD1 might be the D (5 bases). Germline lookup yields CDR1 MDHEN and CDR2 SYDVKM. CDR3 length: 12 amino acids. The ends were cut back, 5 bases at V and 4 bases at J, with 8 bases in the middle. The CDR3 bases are TGTGCCAGCAGTGACAGACTCTATGGCTACACCTTC. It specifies CASSDRLYGYTF.

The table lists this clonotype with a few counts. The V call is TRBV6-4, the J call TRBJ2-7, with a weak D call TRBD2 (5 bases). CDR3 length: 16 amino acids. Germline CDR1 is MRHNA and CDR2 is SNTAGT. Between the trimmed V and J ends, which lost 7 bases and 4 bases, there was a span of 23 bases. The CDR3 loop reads CASTGELGPVGYEQYF. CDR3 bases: TGTGCCAGCACCGGGGAGCTCGGTCCGGTTGGATACGAGCAGTACTTC.

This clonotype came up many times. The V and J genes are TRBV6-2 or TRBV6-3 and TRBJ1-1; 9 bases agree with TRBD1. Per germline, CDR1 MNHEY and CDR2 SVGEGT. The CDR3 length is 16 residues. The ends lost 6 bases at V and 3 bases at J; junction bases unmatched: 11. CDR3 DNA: TGTGCCAGCAGAATCCCGCGGGACAGGGCGGACACTGAAGCTTTCTTT. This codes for CASRIPRDRADTEAFF.

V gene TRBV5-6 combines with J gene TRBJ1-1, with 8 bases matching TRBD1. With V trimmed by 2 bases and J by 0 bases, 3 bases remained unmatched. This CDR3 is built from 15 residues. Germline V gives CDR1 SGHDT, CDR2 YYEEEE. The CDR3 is CASSFGQGVNTEAFF. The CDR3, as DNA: TGTGCCAGCAGCTTCGGACAGGGTGTGAACACTGAAGCTTTCTTT. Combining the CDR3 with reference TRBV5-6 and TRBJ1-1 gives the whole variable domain DAGVTQSPTHLIKTRGQQVTLRCSPKSGHDTVSWYQQALGQGPQFIFQYYEEEERQRGNFPDRFSGHQFPNYSSELNVNALLLGDSALYLCASSFGQGVNTEAFFGQGTRLTVV.

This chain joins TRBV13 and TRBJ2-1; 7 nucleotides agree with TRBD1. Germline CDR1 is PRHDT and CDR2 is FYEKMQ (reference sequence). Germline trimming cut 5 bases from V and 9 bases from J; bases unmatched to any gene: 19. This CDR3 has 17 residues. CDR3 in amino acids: CASSPMEGGELVREQFF. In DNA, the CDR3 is TGTGCCAGCAGCCCCATGGAAGGGGGCGAGTTGGTGCGTGAGCAGTTCTTC.